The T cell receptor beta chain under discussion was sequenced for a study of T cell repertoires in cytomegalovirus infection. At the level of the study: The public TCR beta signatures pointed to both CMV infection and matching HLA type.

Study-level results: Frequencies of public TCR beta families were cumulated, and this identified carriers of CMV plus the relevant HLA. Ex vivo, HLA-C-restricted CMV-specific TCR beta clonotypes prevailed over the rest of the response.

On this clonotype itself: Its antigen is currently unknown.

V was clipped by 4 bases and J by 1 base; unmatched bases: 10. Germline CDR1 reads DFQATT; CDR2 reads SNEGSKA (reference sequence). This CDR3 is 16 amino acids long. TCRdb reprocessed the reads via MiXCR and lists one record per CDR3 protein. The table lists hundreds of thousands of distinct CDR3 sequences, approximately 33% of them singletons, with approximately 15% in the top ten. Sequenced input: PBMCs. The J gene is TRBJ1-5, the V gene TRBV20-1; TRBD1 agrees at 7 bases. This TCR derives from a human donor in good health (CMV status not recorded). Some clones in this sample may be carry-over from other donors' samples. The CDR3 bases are TGCAGTGCTAAAACCTTGACAGGGACGAGCAATCAGCCCCAGCATTTT. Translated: CSAKTLTGTSNQPQHF.